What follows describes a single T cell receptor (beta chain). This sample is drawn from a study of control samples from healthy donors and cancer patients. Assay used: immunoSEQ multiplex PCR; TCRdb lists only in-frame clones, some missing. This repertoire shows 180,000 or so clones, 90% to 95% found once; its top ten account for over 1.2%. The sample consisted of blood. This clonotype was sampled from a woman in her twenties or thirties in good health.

The CDR3 DNA reads TGCAGTGCTAGAGACAGGCAGTTCTTC. Protein product: CSARDRQFF. J is TRBJ2-1 and V is TRBV20-1, with no clear D. The CDR3 is 9 amino acids. Germline V gene data show CDR1 as DFQATT and CDR2 as SNEGSKA (reference sequence). The ends were cut back, 0 bases at V and 12 bases at J, with 3 bases in the middle.